This section outlines one T cell receptor beta chain sequence together with its context. The same CDR3 also results from other DNA sequences found in this sample. The record originates from a study of shared clonotypes between healthy human individuals. Source study methods: With immunoSEQ giving junction-only sequences and no quality scores, filtering differed. Profiling relied on immunoSEQ multiplex PCR, and the TCRdb table lists in-frame clones only, not all of them. V and J calls and clone size are as listed in that table; D and trimming were resolved from the DNA. The data show approximately 2.1 million clones, with roughly 93% seen just once and under 0.45% held by the top ten. The sample consisted of naive CD4+ T cells from PBMCs. Indicated subset: CD45RA+ positively selected. This receptor was obtained from a man younger than 35 in good health. Some clones in this sample may be carry-over from other donors' samples.

Here the CDR3 DNA reads TGTGCCAGCTCACCACGCCAGGACTCCTACGAGCAGTACTTC. Translating it yields CASSPRQDSYEQYF. The chain employs TRBV18 and TRBJ2-7; D ambiguous. The CDR3 is 14 amino acids. CDR1 and CDR2 from the germline V gene are KGHSH and LQKENI. The V gene lost 1 base and the J gene lost 0 bases, with 7 bases spanning the gap.